The 27 T cell receptor beta chains listed next were all sequenced from one sample in a study of CD8+ T cells in alopecia areata. Once RNA had been extracted, it was reverse transcribed into cDNA to act as the sequencing template. Here immunoSEQ multiplex PCR was the method, and the copy in TCRdb shows in-frame clones only, minus some. This sample has 120,000 to 150,000 clones, with over 70% found just once. The specimen comprised CD8+ T cells sorted from blood, sampled at week 0. The receptors originated from a human donor with alopecia areata.

The chain links TRBV19 to TRBJ2-5; D possibly corresponds to TRBD1 (6 bases). V shed 3 bases and J shed 0 bases, with 17 bases lying between them. The CDR3 consists of 17 residues. Germline V CDR1 and CDR2: LNHDA, SQIVND (reference sequence). The CDR3 DNA follows: TGTGCCAGTAGTATTCGTCGGGTGGACAGCCACCAAGAGACCCAGTACTTC. Its protein is CASSIRRVDSHQETQYF. The entire variable domain, with the rest obtained from reference TRBV19 and TRBJ2-5, is as follows: DGGITQSPKYLFRKEGQNVTLSCEQNLNHDAMYWYRQDPGQGLRLIYYSQIVNDFQKGDIAEGYSVSREKKESFPLTVTSAQKNPTAFYLCASSIRRVDSHQETQYFGPGTRLLVL.

The chain uses TRBV11-2 and TRBJ2-7; D is unresolved. V lost 1 base to trimming and J lost 1 base, with 20 bases between them. Germline values: CDR1 SGHAT, CDR2 FQNNGV. CDR3 length: 18 amino acids. CDR3 DNA: TGTGCCAGCAGCTTAGCGGTTCGTTACGGAGCCTTATCCTACGAGCAGTACTTC. Translating gives CASSLAVRYGALSYEQYF. The entire variable domain, with the rest obtained from reference TRBV11-2 and TRBJ2-7, is as follows: EAGVAQSPRYKIIEKRQSVAFWCNPISGHATLYWYQQILGQGPKLLIQFQNNGVVDDSQLPKDRFSAERLKGVDSTLKIQPAKLEDSAVYLCASSLAVRYGALSYEQYFGPGTRLTVT.

This clone was recorded a few times. V gene TRBV16 combines with J gene TRBJ2-7; D not certain. The CDR3 totals 15 residues. In germline, CDR1 is KGHSY, CDR2 FQNENV. The V end lost 1 base, the J end lost 3 bases, and 13 bases lay between the germline ends. The CDR3 protein is CASSQLRRTSYEQYF. In nucleotides, the CDR3 is TGTGCCAGCAGCCAATTGCGACGGACGAGCTACGAGCAGTACTTC. The full variable domain, with the rest looked up from reference TRBV16 and TRBJ2-7, is GEEVAQTPKHLVRGEGQKAKLYCAPIKGHSYVFWYQQVLKNEFKFLISFQNENVFDETGMPKERFSAKCLPNSPCSLEIQATKLEDSAVYFCASSQLRRTSYEQYFGPGTRLTVT.

The chain links TRBV6-1 to TRBJ2-7; D gene unclear. With 1 base removed from V and 3 bases from J, the gap between germline ends came to 4 bases. The CDR3 is 12 residues long. Per the germline V gene, CDR1 is MNHNS and CDR2 is SASEGT. The CDR3 DNA reads as TGTGCCAGCAGTGAAGGGGACTACGAGCAGTACTTC. Its translation is CASSEGDYEQYF.

The gene calls are TRBV27 and TRBJ2-2, with unresolved D. CDR1 and CDR2 (germline): MNHEY, SMNVEV (reference sequence). This CDR3 spans 12 amino acids. Trimming removed 5 bases from V and 3 bases from J, with 4 bases in between. CDR3 protein: CASSRDTGELFF. The CDR3 bases are TGTGCCAGCAGTCGGGACACCGGGGAGCTGTTTTTT.

V gene TRBV11-1 combines with J gene TRBJ2-7; D remains unclear. V lost 4 bases to trimming and J lost 2 bases, with 15 bases between them. The length of the CDR3 is 15 residues. Germline V gives CDR1 SGHAT, CDR2 FQDESV (reference sequence). This CDR3 reads CASSSVPTRTYEQYF. DNA for the CDR3: TGTGCCAGCAGCTCTGTGCCTACCCGGACCTACGAGCAGTACTTC. The variable domain in full, with the rest retrieved from reference TRBV11-1 and TRBJ2-7, is EAEVAQSPRYKITEKSQAVAFWCDPISGHATLYWYRQILGQGPELLVQFQDESVVDDSQLPKDRFSAERLKGVDSTLKIQPAELGDSAMYLCASSSVPTRTYEQYFGPGTRLTVT.

This rearrangement joins TRBV7-9 to TRBJ2-7, with a tentative D call TRBD1 (5 bases). Germline CDR1 reads SEHNR; CDR2 reads FQNEAQ (reference sequence). V gave up 5 bases and J gave up 4 bases, with 12 bases separating them. The CDR3 contains 13 residues. The CDR3 bases are TGTGCCAGCAGCCCGTCCTCAGGGTACGAGCAGTACTTC. Encoded protein: CASSPSSGYEQYF.

This chain connects TRBV2 to TRBJ1-1; a weak D match, TRBD1 (5 bases). The CDR3 has 11 amino acids. V lost 7 bases, J lost 6 bases, and 9 bases lay in between. The germline V gene encodes CDR1 SNHLY and CDR2 FYNNEI. The CDR3 DNA sequence: TGTGCCAGCATACCGGGGGCTGAAGCTTTCTTT. This gives the protein CASIPGAEAFF.

This rearrangement joins TRBV2 to TRBJ1-2; no definite D call. Germline V lookup: CDR1 SNHLY, CDR2 FYNNEI. The ends were cut back, 7 bases at V and 1 base at J, with 10 bases in the middle. The CDR3 length is 13 residues. DNA of the CDR3: TGTGCCAGCACACCAGCCCTTAACTATGGCTACACCTTC. It yields the protein CASTPALNYGYTF.

The chain recombines TRBV27 with TRBJ2-7; 7 bases match TRBD1. V gave up 6 bases and J gave up 0 bases; unmatched junction bases: 5. Germline CDR1 is MNHEY and CDR2 is SMNVEV (reference sequence). This CDR3 has 14 residues. CDR3 sequence reads: CASRGTASSYEQYF. The CDR3 DNA follows: TGTGCCAGCAGAGGGACAGCCTCCTCCTACGAGCAGTACTTC.

The chain uses TRBV29-1 and TRBJ2-2; no definite D call. The CDR3 sequence is 11 residues long. V was trimmed by 4 bases and J by 6 bases, leaving 6 bases between them. Germline loops: CDR1 SQVTM, CDR2 ANQGSEA. The CDR3 nucleotides read TGCAGCGTTGGTGGTGCCGGGGAGCTGTTTTTT. Protein product: CSVGGAGELFF.

The genes are TRBV7-9 and TRBJ1-5; TRBD1 aligns across 7 bases. The CDR3 spans 16 residues. The J segment lost 1 base and the V segment lost 5 bases, leaving 8 bases of the junction unmatched. The germline V gene has CDR1 SEHNR and CDR2 FQNEAQ (reference sequence). The CDR3 DNA reads as TGTGCCAGCAGCAGACAGGGTGAGGGGAGCAATCAGCCCCAGCATTTT. This gives the protein CASSRQGEGSNQPQHF.

The V call is TRBV13, the J call TRBJ2-7; D might be TRBD2 (6 bases). CDR1 and CDR2 from the germline V gene are PRHDT and FYEKMQ (reference sequence). The CDR3 is made up of 15 amino acids. Between the trimmed V and J ends, which lost 0 bases and 2 bases, there was a span of 11 bases. CDR3 sequence reads: CASSLGRGGTYEQYF. The CDR3 coding sequence is TGTGCCAGCAGCTTAGGCCGTGGAGGGACCTACGAGCAGTACTTC.

For the CDR3, the DNA is TGTGCCAGCAGCTCGGGGAAGGATTTCCAGCCCCAGCATTTT. Its protein product is CASSSGKDFQPQHF. The chain is built from TRBV7-6 and TRBJ1-5; D is uncertain. The CDR3 sequence is 14 residues long. Trimming cost V 4 bases and J 7 bases, with 14 bases left between them. The germline CDR1 and CDR2 sequences are SGHVS and FNYEAQ. Supplemented by reference TRBV7-6 and TRBJ1-5, the full variable domain reads GAGVSQSPRYKVTKRGQDVALRCDPISGHVSLYWYRQALGQGPEFLTYFNYEAQQDKSGLPNDRFSAERPEGSISTLTIQRTEQRDSAMYRCASSSGKDFQPQHFGDGTRLSIL.

The V and J genes are TRBV14 and TRBJ1-2; possible D gene TRBD1, 5 bases. Germline CDR1 SGHDN, CDR2 FVKESK. The CDR3 spans 14 residues. V shed 1 base and J shed 4 bases, with 10 bases lying between them. The chain's CDR3 is CASSQAGTSYGYTF. Written as DNA, the CDR3 is TGTGCCAGCAGCCAAGCCGGGACCTCCTATGGCTACACCTTC.

The chain employs TRBV27 and TRBJ1-1; maybe TRBD1 (5 bases). Looked up from germline, CDR1 is MNHEY and CDR2 is SMNVEV (reference sequence). This CDR3 is 12 amino acids long. V lost 4 bases and J 6 bases, leaving 9 bases between the germline ends. The CDR3 is CASSSRQSEAFF. CDR3 coding DNA: TGTGCCAGCAGTTCCCGACAGTCTGAAGCTTTCTTT.

The chain recombines TRBV7-3 with TRBJ2-7; 9 bases align to TRBD1. J was trimmed by 3 bases and V by 5 bases; bases with no gene match: 11. From germline, CDR1 is SGHTA and CDR2 FQGTGA. There are 16 residues in the CDR3. For the CDR3, the DNA is TGTGCCAGCAGCCTACCGGGACAGGGAATCGGCTACGAGCAGTACTTC. Translated: CASSLPGQGIGYEQYF.

The J gene is TRBJ2-3, the V gene TRBV9, with TRBD2 matching 14 bases. The germline V gene encodes CDR1 SGDLS and CDR2 YYNGEE. The CDR3 totals 17 residues. Trimming at V came to 3 bases and at J to 2 bases, leaving 5 bases not matched to a gene. CDR3 in DNA: TGTGCCAGCAGCGCCGAGACTAGCGGGGGGGTCACAGATACGCAGTATTTT. As protein: CASSAETSGGVTDTQYF.

This clone has only a few counts. Here the CDR3 reads CSVSPTGQGANTGELFF. The DNA for the CDR3 is TGCAGCGTTTCCCCTACCGGCCAGGGGGCAAACACCGGGGAGCTGTTTTTT. The chain combines TRBV29-1 with TRBJ2-2, with 8 nucleotides matching TRBD1. J was trimmed by 2 bases and V by 5 bases; bases with no gene match: 13. The CDR3 loop spans 17 amino acids. CDR1 and CDR2 (germline): SQVTM, ANQGSEA.

This clone was detected once. The chain recombines TRBV7-8 with TRBJ1-2; TRBD1 is a possible D gene (5 bases). This CDR3 is built from 14 residues. V was cut by 4 bases and J by 6 bases, with 15 bases left in between. CDR1 SGHVS and CDR2 FQNEAQ come from the germline V gene. CDR3 sequence (DNA): TGTGCCAGCAGCTCCGGGACCCTAGGGGATGGCTACACCTTC. Protein sequence: CASSSGTLGDGYTF.

The rearrangement uses TRBV28 and TRBJ1-2; 9 bases are a match to TRBD1. This CDR3 is 16 amino acids long. Looked up from germline, CDR1 is MDHEN and CDR2 is SYDVKM. V shed 4 bases, J shed 4 bases, and the junction held 10 bases outside the gene matches. The CDR3 here is CASSSHRGQFVYGYTF. The DNA for the CDR3 is TGTGCCAGCAGTTCACACAGGGGGCAATTTGTCTATGGCTACACCTTC.

The chain employs TRBV5-4 and TRBJ2-7, with D hard to call. This CDR3 is built from 14 residues. From germline, CDR1 is SGHNT and CDR2 YYREEE (reference sequence). V lost 1 base to trimming and J lost 2 bases, with 10 bases between them. CDR3 amino acids: CASSLIGEAYEQYF. The CDR3 nucleotides are TGTGCCAGCAGCTTGATTGGAGAAGCCTACGAGCAGTACTTC.

The V call is TRBV29-1, the J call TRBJ1-2; no firm D call. CDR1 and CDR2 from the germline V gene are SQVTM and ANQGSEA. This CDR3 is 11 amino acids long. The V gene lost 3 bases and the J gene lost 8 bases, with 10 bases spanning the gap. The CDR3 nucleotides are TGCAGCGTTGAGGCACGAGAAGGCTACACCTTC. It is translated as CSVEAREGYTF.

This clone was counted between two and nine times. This chain links TRBV4-1 with TRBJ1-2; D gene uncertain. Germline V CDR1 and CDR2: MGHRA, YSYEKL. The V and J ends lost 0 bases and 13 bases respectively, with 12 bases between them. CDR3 size: 12 residues. As DNA, the CDR3 is TGCGCCAGCAGCCAAGAACACGGTCTTTTCACCTTC. Amino acid sequence: CASSQEHGLFTF.

This clone came up a few times. The J gene is TRBJ1-4, the V gene TRBV23-1, with 8 positions matching TRBD1. TRBV23-1 is labeled an ORF, and its function is uncertain. V trimming: 8 bases; J trimming: 4 bases; junction bases outside the gene matches: 6. This CDR3 contains 14 residues. For the CDR3, the DNA is TGCGCCAGCTGCCCGGGACAGGTTAATGAAAAACTGTTTTTT. Amino acids: CASCPGQVNEKLFF.

The CDR3 region is CASSMGAGAAYEQYF. CDR3 coding DNA: TGTGCCAGTAGTATGGGAGCGGGGGCCGCCTACGAGCAGTACTTC. The genes are TRBV19 and TRBJ2-7, with 8 bases fitting TRBD2. After removal of 3 bases from V and 2 bases from J, the junction contained 6 bases not matched to a gene. This CDR3 is 15 amino acids long. Germline values: CDR1 LNHDA, CDR2 SQIVND (reference sequence).

The rearrangement joins TRBV4-1 to TRBJ2-7, with 11 bases lining up with TRBD2. CDR1 and CDR2 (germline): MGHRA, YSYEKL. J gave up 4 bases and V 3 bases, and 5 bases lay outside the gene matches. This CDR3 contains 15 residues. The CDR3 DNA reads TGCGCCAGCAGCCACTCACTAGCGGGAGAATACGAGCAGTACTTC. This translates into CASSHSLAGEYEQYF.